This TCR beta chain was obtained from a study of cytomegalovirus exposure and HLA in healthy donors. Whole-study context: Around 80 million unique TCR sequences came from HLA-typed donors in an early release. Points from the study as a whole: Presence/absence analyses rested on an assumption that sequencing depth was roughly uniform across donors. Prior analysis indicated that the majority of TCR beta V segments exhibited productivity approximately 87% or approximately 30% of the time.

PCR was performed using 60 Vbeta and 13 Jbeta primers. TCRdb's copy holds only in-frame clones and misses some; the assay was immunoSEQ multiplex PCR. The data contain about 87,000 clones, approximately 7.6% of them seen just once; the ten biggest clones take up about 2.1%. V lost 2 bases and J lost 4; bases outside the gene matches: 11. The CDR3 has 16 amino acids. The V gene's germline CDR1 is SGHRS and CDR2 YFSETQ. A word on this clone: Its antigen is not known.

The receptor's source is a man in his fifties or sixties in good health and CMV-seronegative. This chain uses TRBV5-1 with TRBJ1-1, with 7 bases identical to TRBD1. The material sequenced was PBMCs. This CDR3 is CASSFDGRGTSTEAFF. The CDR3 region has the DNA TGCGCCAGCAGCTTCGACGGCAGGGGGACCTCCACTGAAGCTTTCTTT.